This TCR beta chain was sequenced in a study of patients and donors after allogeneic stem cell transplantation. TCRdb called the RT-PCR reads again in MiXCR, with one record for every CDR3 protein. The sample holds 50,000 to 60,000 distinct CDR3 sequences, 10% to 15% seen once. Trimming removed 4 bases from V and 0 bases from J, with 12 bases in between. This CDR3 is 15 amino acids long. Germline V lookup: CDR1 SGHDN, CDR2 FVKESK. Sequenced: blood, either unsorted or a sorted T cell fraction (not recorded which). The rearrangement uses TRBV14 and TRBJ1-1, with a tentative D call TRBD1 (6 bases). The receptor was derived from a human donor who was either an allogeneic HSCT recipient or a stem cell or donor lymphocyte infusion donor (not recorded which). It is not recorded whose cells these are; they may come from a transplant donor. The CDR3 sequence: CASSRGGGMNTEAFF. CDR3 DNA: TGTGCCAGCAGCCGCGGGGGGGGCATGAACACTGAAGCTTTCTTT.